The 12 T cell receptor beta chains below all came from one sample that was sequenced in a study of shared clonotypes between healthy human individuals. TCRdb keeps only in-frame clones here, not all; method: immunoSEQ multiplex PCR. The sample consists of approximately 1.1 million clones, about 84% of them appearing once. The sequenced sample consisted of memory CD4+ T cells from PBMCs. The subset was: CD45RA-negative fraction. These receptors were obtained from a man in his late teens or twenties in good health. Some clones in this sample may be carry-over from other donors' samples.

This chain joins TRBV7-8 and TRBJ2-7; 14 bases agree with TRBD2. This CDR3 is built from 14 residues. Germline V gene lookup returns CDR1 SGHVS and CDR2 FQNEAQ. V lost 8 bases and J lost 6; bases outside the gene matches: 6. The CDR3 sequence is CASGRTSGRSEQYF. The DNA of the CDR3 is TGTGCCAGCGGGAGGACTAGCGGGAGGAGCGAGCAGTACTTC.

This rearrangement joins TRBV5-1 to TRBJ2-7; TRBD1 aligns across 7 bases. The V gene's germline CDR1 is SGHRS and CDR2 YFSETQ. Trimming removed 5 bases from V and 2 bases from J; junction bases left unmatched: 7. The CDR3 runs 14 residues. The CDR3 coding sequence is TGCGCCAGCAGTTACGACAGGGCCCCCTACGAGCAGTACTTC. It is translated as CASSYDRAPYEQYF. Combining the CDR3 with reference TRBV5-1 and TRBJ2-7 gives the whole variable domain KAGVTQTPRYLIKTRGQQVTLSCSPISGHRSVSWYQQTPGQGLQFLFEYFSETQRNKGNFPGRFSGRQFSNSRSEMNVSTLELGDSALYLCASSYDRAPYEQYFGPGTRLTVT.

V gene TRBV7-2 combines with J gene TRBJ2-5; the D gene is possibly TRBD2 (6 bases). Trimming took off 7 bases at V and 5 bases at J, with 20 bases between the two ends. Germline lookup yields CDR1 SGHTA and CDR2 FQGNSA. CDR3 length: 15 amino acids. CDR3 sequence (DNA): TGTGCCAGCACCACAGGCACACGCGGGGCGGAGACCCAGTACTTC. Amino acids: CASTTGTRGAETQYF.

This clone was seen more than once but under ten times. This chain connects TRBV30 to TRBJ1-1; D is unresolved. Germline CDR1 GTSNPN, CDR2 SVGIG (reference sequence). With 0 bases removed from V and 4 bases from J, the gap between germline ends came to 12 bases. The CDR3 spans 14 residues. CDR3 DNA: TGTGCCTGGAGTGTGGGTCGGAGATCCACTGAAGCTTTCTTT. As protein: CAWSVGRRSTEAFF.

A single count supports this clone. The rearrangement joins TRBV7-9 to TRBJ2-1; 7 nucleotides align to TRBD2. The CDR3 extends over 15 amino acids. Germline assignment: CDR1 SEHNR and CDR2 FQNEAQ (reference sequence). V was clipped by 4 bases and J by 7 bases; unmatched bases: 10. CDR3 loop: CASSSTAGVENEQFF. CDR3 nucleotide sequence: TGTGCCAGCAGCTCCACCGCGGGAGTGGAGAATGAGCAGTTCTTC.

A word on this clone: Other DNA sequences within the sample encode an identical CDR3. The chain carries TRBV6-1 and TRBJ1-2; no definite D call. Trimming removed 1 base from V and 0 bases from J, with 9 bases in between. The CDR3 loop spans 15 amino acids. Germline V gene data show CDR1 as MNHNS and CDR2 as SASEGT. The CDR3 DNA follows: TGTGCCAGCAGTGAAGGGACGGGAGCTAACTATGGCTACACCTTC. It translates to CASSEGTGANYGYTF.

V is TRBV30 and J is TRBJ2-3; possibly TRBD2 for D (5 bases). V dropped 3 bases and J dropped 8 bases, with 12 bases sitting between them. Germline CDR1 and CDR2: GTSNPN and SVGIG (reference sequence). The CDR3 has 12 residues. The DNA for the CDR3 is TGTGCCTGGAGCGAGGGATTTCGTACGCAGTATTTT. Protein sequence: CAWSEGFRTQYF. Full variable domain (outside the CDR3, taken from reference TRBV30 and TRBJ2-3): SQTIHQWPATLVQPVGSPLSLECTVEGTSNPNLYWYRQAAGRGLQLLFYSVGIGQISSEVPQNLSASRPQDRQFILSSKKLLLSDSGFYLCAWSEGFRTQYFGPGTRLTVL.

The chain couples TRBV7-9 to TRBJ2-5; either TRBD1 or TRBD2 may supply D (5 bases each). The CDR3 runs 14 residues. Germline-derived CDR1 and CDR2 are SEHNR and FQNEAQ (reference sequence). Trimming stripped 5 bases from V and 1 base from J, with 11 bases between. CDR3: CASSGGTAQETQYF. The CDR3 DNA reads TGTGCCAGCAGCGGTGGGACCGCCCAAGAGACCCAGTACTTC. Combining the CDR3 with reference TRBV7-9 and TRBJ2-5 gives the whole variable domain DTGVSQNPRHKITKRGQNVTFRCDPISEHNRLYWYRQTLGQGPEFLTYFQNEAQLEKSRLLSDRFSAERPKGSFSTLEIQRTEQGDSAMYLCASSGGTAQETQYFGPGTRLLVL.

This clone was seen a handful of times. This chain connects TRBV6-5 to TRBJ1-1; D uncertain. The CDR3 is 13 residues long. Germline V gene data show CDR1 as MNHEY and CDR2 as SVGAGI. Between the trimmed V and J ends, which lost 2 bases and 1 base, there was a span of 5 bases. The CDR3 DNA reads TGTGCCAGCAGTTACGTCAAGAACACTGAAGCTTTCTTT. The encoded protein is CASSYVKNTEAFF.

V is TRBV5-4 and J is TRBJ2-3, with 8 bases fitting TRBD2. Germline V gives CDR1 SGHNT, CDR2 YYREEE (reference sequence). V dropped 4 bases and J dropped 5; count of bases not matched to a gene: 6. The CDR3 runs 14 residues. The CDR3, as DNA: TGTGCCAGCAGCCCCGGGGGGGGGAGAGATACGCAGTATTTT. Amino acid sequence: CASSPGGGRDTQYF.

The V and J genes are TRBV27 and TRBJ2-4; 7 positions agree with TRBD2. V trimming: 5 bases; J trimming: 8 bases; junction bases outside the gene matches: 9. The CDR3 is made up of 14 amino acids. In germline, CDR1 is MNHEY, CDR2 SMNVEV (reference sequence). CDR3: CASSPRTAGDIQYF. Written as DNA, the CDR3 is TGTGCCAGCAGTCCACGGACGGCGGGGGACATTCAGTACTTC.

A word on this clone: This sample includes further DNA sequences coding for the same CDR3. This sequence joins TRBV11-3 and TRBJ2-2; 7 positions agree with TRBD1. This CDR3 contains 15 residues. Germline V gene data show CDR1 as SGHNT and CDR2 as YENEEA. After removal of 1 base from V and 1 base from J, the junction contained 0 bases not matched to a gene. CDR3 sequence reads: CASSLGQGNTGELFF. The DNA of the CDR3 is TGTGCCAGCAGCTTAGGACAGGGGAACACCGGGGAGCTGTTTTTT.